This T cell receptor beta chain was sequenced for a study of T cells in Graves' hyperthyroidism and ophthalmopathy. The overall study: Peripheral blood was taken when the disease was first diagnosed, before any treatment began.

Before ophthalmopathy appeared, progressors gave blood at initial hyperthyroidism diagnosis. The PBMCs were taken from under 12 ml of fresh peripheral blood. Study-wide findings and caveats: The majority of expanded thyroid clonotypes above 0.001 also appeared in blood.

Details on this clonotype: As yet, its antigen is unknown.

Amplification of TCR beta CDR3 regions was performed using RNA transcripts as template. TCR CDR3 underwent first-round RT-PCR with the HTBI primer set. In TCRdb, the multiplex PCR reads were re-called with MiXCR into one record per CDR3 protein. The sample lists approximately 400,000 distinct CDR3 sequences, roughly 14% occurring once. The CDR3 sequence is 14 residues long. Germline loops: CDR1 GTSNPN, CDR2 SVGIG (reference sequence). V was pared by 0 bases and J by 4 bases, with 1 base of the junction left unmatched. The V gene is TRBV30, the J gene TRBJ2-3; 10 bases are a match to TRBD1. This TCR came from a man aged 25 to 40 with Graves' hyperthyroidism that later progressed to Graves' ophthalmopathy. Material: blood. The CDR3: CAWSVGTGADTQYF. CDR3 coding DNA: TGTGCCTGGAGTGTAGGGACAGGGGCAGATACGCAGTATTTT.